This note documents a single TCR beta chain sequence. No antigen is known for it. Regarding donors, all were healthy bone marrow donors. This sample is part of a study of cytomegalovirus exposure and HLA in healthy donors. Study-level results: Previously analyzed data showed that most TCR beta V segments were productive at a frequency of about 90% or about 30%. Most sequenced TCRs were rare (though some public TCRs occurred in many donors).

Primers for the PCR totalled 60 Vbeta and 13 Jbeta. Sequenced by immunoSEQ multiplex PCR; TCRdb stores in-frame clones only, minus some. Altogether under 200,000 clones are present, over 75% being singletons, with the ten largest covering approximately 6%. Sequenced input: PBMCs. The source is a man in his forties in good health and CMV-seropositive.

As DNA, the CDR3 is TGTGCCAGTAGTTCGCGACAGGTTAACTATGGCTACACCTTC. Encoded protein: CASSSRQVNYGYTF. This chain connects TRBV19 to TRBJ1-2, with a weak D call TRBD1 (6 bases). This CDR3 contains 14 residues. Trimming cost V 5 bases and J 1 base, with 11 bases left between them. CDR1 LNHDA and CDR2 SQIVND come from the germline V gene (reference sequence). Drawing the rest from reference TRBV19 and TRBJ1-2, the complete variable domain is DGGITQSPKYLFRKEGQNVTLSCEQNLNHDAMYWYRQDPGQGLRLIYYSQIVNDFQKGDIAEGYSVSREKKESFPLTVTSAQKNPTAFYLCASSSRQVNYGYTFGSGTRLTVV.